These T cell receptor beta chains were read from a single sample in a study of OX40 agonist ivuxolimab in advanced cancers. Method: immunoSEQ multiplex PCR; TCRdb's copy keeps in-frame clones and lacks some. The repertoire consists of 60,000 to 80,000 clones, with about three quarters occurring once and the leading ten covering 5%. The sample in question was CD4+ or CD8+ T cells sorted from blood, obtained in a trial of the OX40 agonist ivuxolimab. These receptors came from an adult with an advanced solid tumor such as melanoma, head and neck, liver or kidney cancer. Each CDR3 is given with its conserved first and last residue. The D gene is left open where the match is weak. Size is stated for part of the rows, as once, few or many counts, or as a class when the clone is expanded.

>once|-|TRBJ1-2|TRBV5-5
TGTGCCAGCAGTTCCGGGCCCCCTGGCTACACCTTC
CASSSGPPGYTF
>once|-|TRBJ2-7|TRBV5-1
TGCGCCAGCAGCTTGGAGGGGGGTCCCTACGAGCAGTACTTC
CASSLEGGPYEQYF
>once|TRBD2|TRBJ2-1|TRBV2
TGTGCCAGCACCCCTGCGAGACTAGCGGACAATGAGCAGTTCTTC
CASTPARLADNEQFF
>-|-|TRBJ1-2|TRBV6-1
TGTGCCAGCGTTGAGGCCCTCGGGGGGCATGGCTACACCTTC
CASVEALGGHGYTF
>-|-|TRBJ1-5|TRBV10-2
TGCGCCAGCAGTACCGGAAGCAATCAGCCCCAGCATTTT
CASSTGSNQPQHF
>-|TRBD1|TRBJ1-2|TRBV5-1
TGCGCCAGCACCAGAGGACAGGGGGTGTTGGACCACTATGGCTACACCTTC
CASTRGQGVLDHYGYTF
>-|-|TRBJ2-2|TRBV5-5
TGTGCCAGCAGCTTGGAGGGGTCCTACGGGCCCGGGGAGCTGTTTTTT
CASSLEGSYGPGELFF
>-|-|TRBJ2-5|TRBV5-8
TGTGCCAGCAGCTTGCTCCAAGAGACCCAGTACTTC
CASSLLQETQYF
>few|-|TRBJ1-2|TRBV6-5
TGTGCCAGCAGTACCCGAGGGGCCGCTAACTATGGCTACACCTTC
CASSTRGAANYGYTF
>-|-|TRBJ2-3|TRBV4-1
TGCGCCAGCAGCCTTAAAGTGGCGGGGCGACCAGATACGCAGTATTTT
CASSLKVAGRPDTQYF
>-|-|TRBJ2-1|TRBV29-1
TGCAGCGTTGAAGGGAAGGGTAGGTCCTACAATGAGCAGTTCTTC
CSVEGKGRSYNEQFF
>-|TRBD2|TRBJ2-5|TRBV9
TGTGCCAGCAGCCCAAAGGCTAGCGGGAGCGGAGAGACCCAGTACTTC
CASSPKASGSGETQYF
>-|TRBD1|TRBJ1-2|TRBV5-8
TGTGCCAGCAGCTCTCCCAGGGGGTGGACAGGGACTAACTATGGCTACACCTTC
CASSSPRGWTGTNYGYTF
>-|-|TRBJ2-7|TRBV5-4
TGTGCCAGCAGCTTGGACCAACCCCACCCGGGACGCCAATACTCCTACGAGCAGTACTTC
CASSLDQPHPGRQYSYEQYF
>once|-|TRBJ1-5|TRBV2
TGTGCCTGTACAGGGTACGGCAATCAGCCCCAGCATTTT
CACTGYGNQPQHF
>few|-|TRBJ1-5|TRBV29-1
TGCAGCGTTGTGGACAGCAATCAGCCCCAGCATTTT
CSVVDSNQPQHF
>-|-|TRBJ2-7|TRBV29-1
TGCAGCGTCCGGACTGACAGCGGGCTTTCCCTTGAGCAGTACTTC
CSVRTDSGLSLEQYF
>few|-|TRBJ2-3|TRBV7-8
TGTGCCAGCACCCTGAAGCGCGGAATTAGCACAGATACGCAGTATTTT
CASTLKRGISTDTQYF
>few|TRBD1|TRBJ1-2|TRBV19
TGTGCCAGTAGCCCCCGAGACAGGGGCGACTATGGCTACACCTTC
CASSPRDRGDYGYTF
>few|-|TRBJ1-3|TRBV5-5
TGTGCCAGCGAAAGGACAGACGGAAACACCATATATTTT
CASERTDGNTIYF
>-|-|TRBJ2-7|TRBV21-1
TGTGCCAGCAGCAAAAACTGTTACAGGACCTACGAGCAGTACTTC
CASSKNCYRTYEQYF
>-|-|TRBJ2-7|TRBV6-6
TGTGCCAGCAGTTACTCCCGGGGGCTAGGCGAGCAGTACTTC
CASSYSRGLGEQYF
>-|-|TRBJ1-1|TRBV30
TGTGCCGGTCACAAATCCCAGAACACTGAAGCTTTCTTT
CAGHKSQNTEAFF
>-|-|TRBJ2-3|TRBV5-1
TGCGCCAGCAGCTTGGCCCCCATAAGCACAGATACGCAGTATTTT
CASSLAPISTDTQYF
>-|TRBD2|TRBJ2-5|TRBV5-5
TGTGCCAGCAGCGCCGGAGTAACTAGCGGGAGGGAAGAGACCCAGTACTTC
CASSAGVTSGREETQYF
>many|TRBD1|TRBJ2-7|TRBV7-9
TGTGCCAGCAGCTCCCTCGCAACCGTACAGGGGAACGAGCAGTACTTC
CASSSLATVQGNEQYF
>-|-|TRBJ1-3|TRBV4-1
TGCGCCAGCAGCCACACCGGCGACAGGCCCCCCGACTCTGGAAACACCATATATTTT
CASSHTGDRPPDSGNTIYF
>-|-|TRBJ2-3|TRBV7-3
TGTGCCAGCAGCCCGGGGACGGGTTCGCAGTATTTT
CASSPGTGSQYF
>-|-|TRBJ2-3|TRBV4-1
TGCGCCAGCAGCCAAGTCTCTGGGACAGATACGCAGTATTTT
CASSQVSGTDTQYF
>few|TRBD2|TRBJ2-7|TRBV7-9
TGTGCCAGCAGCTTATATGGGGGGGACTCCTACGAGCAGTACTTC
CASSLYGGDSYEQYF
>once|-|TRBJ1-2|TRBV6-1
TGTGCCAGCAGTGAGGATCGTAACTATGGCTACACCTTC
CASSEDRNYGYTF
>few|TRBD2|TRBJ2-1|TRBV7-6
TGTGCCAGCAGCTTATACGGTAGCGGGAAGGGAAATGAGCAGTTCTTC
CASSLYGSGKGNEQFF
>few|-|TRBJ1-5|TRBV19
TGTGCCAGTAGTATTGGGGCGGCAGGTCAGCCCCAGCATTTT
CASSIGAAGQPQHF
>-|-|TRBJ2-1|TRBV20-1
TGCAGTGCTAGAGACAAGAGACCGTTCTTC
CSARDKRPFF
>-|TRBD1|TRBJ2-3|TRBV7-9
TGTGCCAGCAGCTTCCCCCGGACAGGCGGTCCAGATACGCAGTATTTT
CASSFPRTGGPDTQYF
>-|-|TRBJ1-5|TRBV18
TGTGCCAGCTCACCCGGCAGTAATAGCAATCAGCCCCAGCATTTT
CASSPGSNSNQPQHF
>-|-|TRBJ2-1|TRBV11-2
TGTGCCAGCAGCTTACAGCGAACTGACAATGAGCAGTTCTTC
CASSLQRTDNEQFF
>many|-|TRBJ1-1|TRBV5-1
TGCGCCAGCAGCTTGGTGGGTCCAGGAGTGAACACTGAAGCTTTCTTT
CASSLVGPGVNTEAFF
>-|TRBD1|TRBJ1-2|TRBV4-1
TGCGCCAGCAGCCAAGGAGGAGGGGGCACAGGGATCGGTGGCTACACCTTC
CASSQGGGGTGIGGYTF
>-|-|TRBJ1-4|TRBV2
TGTGCCAGCAGTGAAGTCCAGAAACTGTTTTTT
CASSEVQKLFF
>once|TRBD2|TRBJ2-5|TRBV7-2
TGTGCCAGCAGCGCAGGACTAGCGGAAGAGACCCAGTACTTC
CASSAGLAEETQYF
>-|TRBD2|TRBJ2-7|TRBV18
TGTGCCAGCTCACCCGCAGCGGGGGGCGAATACGAGCAGTACTTC
CASSPAAGGEYEQYF
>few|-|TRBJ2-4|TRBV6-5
TGTGCCAGCAGCCTTATTGGGGGGCAAGCTGTTCAGTACTTC
CASSLIGGQAVQYF
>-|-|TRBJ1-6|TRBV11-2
TGTGCCAGCAGTCCTAGGGGAGGTGATTCACCCCTCCACTTT
CASSPRGGDSPLHF
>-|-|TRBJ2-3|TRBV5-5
TGTGCCAGCAGCTTGGATCGAGATACGCAGTATTTT
CASSLDRDTQYF
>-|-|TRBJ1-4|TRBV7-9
TGTGCCAGCAGCGGGGAAAAACTGTTTTTT
CASSGEKLFF
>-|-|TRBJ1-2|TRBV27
TGTGCCAGCAGTAGCTACAACAAAGGGGCCTATGGCTACACCTTC
CASSSYNKGAYGYTF
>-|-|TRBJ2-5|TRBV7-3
TGTGCCAGCAGCCCCCTTGGCACTCAAGAGACCCAGTACTTC
CASSPLGTQETQYF
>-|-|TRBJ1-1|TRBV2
TGTGCCAGCAGTGAAGTTGTCAACACTGAAGCTTTCTTT
CASSEVVNTEAFF
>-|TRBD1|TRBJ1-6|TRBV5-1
TGCGCCAGCAGCTTGGCCCAGGGGGCTAATTCACCCCTCCACTTT
CASSLAQGANSPLHF
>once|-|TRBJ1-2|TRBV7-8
TGTGCCAACAGCTTAGAGGGACACTCCTATGGCTACACCTTC
CANSLEGHSYGYTF
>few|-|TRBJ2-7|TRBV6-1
TGTGCCAGCAGTCCGCGGACAGAGTCTTACGAGCAGTACTTC
CASSPRTESYEQYF
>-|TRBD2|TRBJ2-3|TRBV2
TGTGCCAGCACTTCTTCGGCGGGAGGTAACACAGATACGCAGTATTTT
CASTSSAGGNTDTQYF
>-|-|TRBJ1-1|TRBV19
TGTGCCAGCGTAACTCAGGGATCGTCTGAAGCTTTCTTT
CASVTQGSSEAFF
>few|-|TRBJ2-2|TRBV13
TGTGCCAGCAGCTCCATCACCGGGGAGCTGTTTTTT
CASSSITGELFF